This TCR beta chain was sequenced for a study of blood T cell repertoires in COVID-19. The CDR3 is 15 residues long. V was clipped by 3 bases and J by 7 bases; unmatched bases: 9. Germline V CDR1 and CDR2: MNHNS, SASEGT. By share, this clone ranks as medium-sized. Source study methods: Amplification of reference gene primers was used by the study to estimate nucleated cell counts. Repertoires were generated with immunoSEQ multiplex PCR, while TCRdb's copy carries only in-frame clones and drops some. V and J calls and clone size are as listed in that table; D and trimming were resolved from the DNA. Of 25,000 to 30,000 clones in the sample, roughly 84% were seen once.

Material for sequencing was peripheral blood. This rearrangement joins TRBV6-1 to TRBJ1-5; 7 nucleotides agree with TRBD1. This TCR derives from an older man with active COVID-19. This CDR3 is CASSDSQGEGQPQHF. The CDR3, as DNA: TGTGCCAGCAGTGATTCTCAGGGGGAAGGCCAGCCCCAGCATTTT.